What follows describes a single TCR beta chain. The sample is drawn from a study of control samples from healthy donors and cancer patients. TCRdb keeps only in-frame clones here, not all; method: immunoSEQ multiplex PCR. Here the sample spans fewer than 15,000 clones, about 75% being singletons. From germline, CDR1 is SGHKS and CDR2 YYEKEE (reference sequence). This CDR3 is built from 15 residues. The V gene lost 2 bases and the J gene lost 4 bases, with 14 bases spanning the gap. This sequence was found in a male donor with melanoma. Specimen: formalin-fixed, paraffin-embedded tissue. The V and J genes are TRBV5-5 and TRBJ2-3; perhaps D is TRBD1 or TRBD2 (5 bases each). DNA of the CDR3: TGTGCCAGCAGCTTCGGGACCACCTCGTCAGATACGCAGTATTTT. It translates to CASSFGTTSSDTQYF.